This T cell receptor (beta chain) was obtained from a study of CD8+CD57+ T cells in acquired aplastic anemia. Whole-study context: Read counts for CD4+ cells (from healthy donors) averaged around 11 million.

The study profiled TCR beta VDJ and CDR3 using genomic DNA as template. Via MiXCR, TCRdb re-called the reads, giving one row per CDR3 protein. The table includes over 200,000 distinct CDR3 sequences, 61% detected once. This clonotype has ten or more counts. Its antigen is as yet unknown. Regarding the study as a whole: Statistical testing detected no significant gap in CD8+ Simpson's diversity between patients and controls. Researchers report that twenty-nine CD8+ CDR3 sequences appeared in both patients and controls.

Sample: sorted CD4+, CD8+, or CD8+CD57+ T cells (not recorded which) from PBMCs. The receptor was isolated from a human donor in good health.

CDR3 sequence: CSARDPSASRAYEQYF. CDR3 sequence (DNA): TGCAGTGCTAGAGATCCCTCAGCCAGCAGGGCCTACGAGCAGTACTTC. The chain has TRBV20-1 and TRBJ2-7; maybe TRBD1 (5 bases). The CDR3 has 16 amino acids. Per germline, CDR1 DFQATT and CDR2 SNEGSKA (reference sequence). The ends were cut back, 0 bases at V and 2 bases at J, with 17 bases in the middle.